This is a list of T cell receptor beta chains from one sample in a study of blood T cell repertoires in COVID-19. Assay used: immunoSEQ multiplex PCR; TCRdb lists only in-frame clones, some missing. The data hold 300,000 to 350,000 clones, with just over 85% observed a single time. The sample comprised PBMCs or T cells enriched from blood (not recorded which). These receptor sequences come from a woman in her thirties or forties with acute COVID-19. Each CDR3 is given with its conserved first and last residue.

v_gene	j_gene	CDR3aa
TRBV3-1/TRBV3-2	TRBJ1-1	CASSQDRVNTEAFF
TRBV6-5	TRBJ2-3	CASRSGGRSTDTQYF
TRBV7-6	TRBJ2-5	CASSLGIGQVGETQYF
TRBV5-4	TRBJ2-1	CASSLGTSETISQFF
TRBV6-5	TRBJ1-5	CASSYSAQGSNQPQHF
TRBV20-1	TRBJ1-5	CSASRQGETDQPQHF
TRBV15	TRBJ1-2	CATSSGEGGGYTF
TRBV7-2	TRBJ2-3	CASSLGPGQGNTDTQYF
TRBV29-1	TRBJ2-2	CSVARGQNTGELFF
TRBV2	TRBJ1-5	CASSVGGLSPQHF
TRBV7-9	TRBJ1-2	CASSLGVGQGNYGYTF
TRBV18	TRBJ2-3	CASSPRTSAGTDTQYF
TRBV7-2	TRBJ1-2	CASSSRTGAPDGYTF
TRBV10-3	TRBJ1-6	CAISGQGDSPLHF
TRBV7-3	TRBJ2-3	CASSSPLAGGVDTQYF
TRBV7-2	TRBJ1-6	CASSFRTGSYNSPLHF
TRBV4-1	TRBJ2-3	CASSNPTSGGARDTDTQYF
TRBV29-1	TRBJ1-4	CSGGGGLNEKLFF
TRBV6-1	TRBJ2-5	CASSGGTSGRWETQYF
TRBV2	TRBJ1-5	CASSASGGYQPQHF
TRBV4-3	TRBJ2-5	CASSQVLFQETQYF
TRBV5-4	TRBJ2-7	CASSTDSYEQYF
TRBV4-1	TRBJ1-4	CASSQDGTGGFEKLFF
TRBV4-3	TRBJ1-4	CASSQGTGIMHTRVFF
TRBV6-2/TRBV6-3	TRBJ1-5	CASSSLPGGAKYQPQHF
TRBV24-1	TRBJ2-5	CATSAGEETQYF
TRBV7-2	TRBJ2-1	CASSLITGSGGEQFF
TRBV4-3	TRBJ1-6	CASSQETGSSYNSPLHF
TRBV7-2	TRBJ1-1	CASSYDSLNTEAFF
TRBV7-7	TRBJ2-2	CASSQRPPVGTSGSLNGELFF
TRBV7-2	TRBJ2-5	CASSFRAGGETQYF
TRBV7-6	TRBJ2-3	CASSLLAGGTDTQYF
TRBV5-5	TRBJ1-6	CASSLAGFGNSPLHF
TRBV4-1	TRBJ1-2	CASSQEEAGAPYGYTF
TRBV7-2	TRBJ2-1	CASSLVSGTSGAYNEQFF
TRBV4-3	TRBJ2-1	CASSRGTSGLYNEQFF
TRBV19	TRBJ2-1	CASSRLYEQFF
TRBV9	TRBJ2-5	CASSSRQEVETQYF
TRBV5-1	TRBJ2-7	CASSSRLAGSYEQYF
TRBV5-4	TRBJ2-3	CASSLDGGATDTQYF
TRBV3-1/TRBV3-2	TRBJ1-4	CASSQMTGPNEKLFF
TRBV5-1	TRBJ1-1	CASSLRVNTEAFF
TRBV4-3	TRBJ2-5	CASSQGALSGRASSETQYF
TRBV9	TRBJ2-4	CASSVGGSKNIQYF
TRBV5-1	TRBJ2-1	CASSFGGSSGYNEQFF
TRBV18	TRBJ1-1	CASSLTGGPGDTEAFF
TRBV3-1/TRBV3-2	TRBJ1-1	CASSQAVNTEAFF